Presented here are 27 T cell receptor beta chains from one specimen sequenced in a study of blood T cell repertoires in COVID-19. Only in-frame clones appear in the TCRdb table, and some are missing; sequencing was by immunoSEQ multiplex PCR. The sample comprises about 200,000 clones, approximately 90% of which are singletons, and approximately 5.6% rests with the top ten. Sequencing used peripheral blood. All receptors come from a woman between 40 and 55 years old who had recovered from COVID-19.

V and J are TRBV28 and TRBJ2-3; TRBD1 matches at 9 bases. This CDR3 has 17 residues. The germline V gene has CDR1 MDHEN and CDR2 SYDVKM. V shed 4 bases, J shed 2 bases, and the junction held 10 bases outside the gene matches. The CDR3 DNA follows: TGTGCCAGCAGTTCTATACAGGGGGCTCCCCTCACAGATACGCAGTATTTT. Translation gives CASSSIQGAPLTDTQYF. Variable domain in full (rest from reference TRBV28 and TRBJ2-3): DVKVTQSSRYLVKRTGEKVFLECVQDMDHENMFWYRQDPGLGLRLIYFSYDVKMKEKGDIPEGYSVSREKKERFSLILESASTNQTSMYLCASSSIQGAPLTDTQYFGPGTRLTVL.

This chain's CDR3 is CASTRSGTGNTGELFF. The CDR3 bases are TGTGCCAGCACGCGATCCGGGACAGGGAACACCGGGGAGCTGTTTTTT. This chain links TRBV5-4 with TRBJ2-2; 8 bases align to TRBD1. Germline trimming cut 6 bases from V and 1 base from J; bases unmatched to any gene: 8. The CDR3 is 16 amino acids. Germline CDR1 and CDR2: SGHNT and YYREEE (reference sequence).

This chain links TRBV19 with TRBJ1-5, with D possibly matching TRBD1 (5 bases). The CDR3 spans 15 residues. The germline CDR1 and CDR2 sequences are LNHDA and SQIVND (reference sequence). V lost 6 bases, J lost 4 bases, and 16 bases lay in between. CDR3 coding DNA: TGTGCCAGTAGAAGTTCTTGGACAAGTAATCAGCCCCAGCATTTT. It specifies CASRSSWTSNQPQHF.

The chain carries TRBV5-4 and TRBJ1-3; D is unclear. The V gene's germline CDR1 is SGHNT and CDR2 YYREEE (reference sequence). The CDR3 is made up of 18 amino acids. Trimming took off 3 bases at V and 0 bases at J, with 19 bases between the two ends. CDR3 in amino acids: CASSYRMASDFSGNTIYF. DNA of the CDR3: TGTGCCAGCAGCTATAGGATGGCCAGCGACTTCTCTGGAAACACCATATATTTT.

CDR3 DNA sequence: TGTGCCAGCAGCTTAGCCTTCGGCGGGAGGGCCTTCGGCAATGAGCAGTTCTTC. It yields the protein CASSLAFGGRAFGNEQFF. The J gene is TRBJ2-1, the V gene TRBV7-8; 9 bases line up with TRBD2. CDR3 length: 18 amino acids. Germline V gene lookup returns CDR1 SGHVS and CDR2 FQNEAQ. V dropped 0 bases and J dropped 6; count of bases not matched to a gene: 12. The full variable domain, rest sourced from reference TRBV7-8 and TRBJ2-1, is GAGVSQSPRYKVAKRGQDVALRCDPISGHVSLFWYQQALGQGPEFLTYFQNEAQLDKSGLPSDRFFAERPEGSVSTLKIQRTQQEDSAVYLCASSLAFGGRAFGNEQFFGPGTRLTVL.

V usage is TRBV18 and J usage is TRBJ2-1; 10 nucleotides agree with TRBD2. V dropped 3 bases and J dropped 4; count of bases not matched to a gene: 9. Per the germline V gene, CDR1 is KGHSH and CDR2 is LQKENI. CDR3 length: 17 residues. CDR3 amino acids: CASSPTSGMVTYNEQFF. The CDR3 DNA reads as TGTGCCAGCTCACCTACTAGCGGGATGGTTACGTACAATGAGCAGTTCTTC.

This sequence joins TRBV27 and TRBJ2-1, with 10 bases matching TRBD2. From germline, CDR1 is MNHEY and CDR2 SMNVEV (reference sequence). CDR3 size: 17 residues. Trimming took 4 bases from V and 4 from J; bases not matched to a gene: 10. The CDR3, as DNA: TGTGCCAGCAGTTCCCAATCGGGACTAGCGACTTACAATGAGCAGTTCTTC. This translates into CASSSQSGLATYNEQFF.

The J gene is TRBJ1-2, the V gene TRBV6-5; the match to TRBD1 covers 8 bases. The CDR3 runs 13 residues. J was trimmed by 8 bases and V by 6 bases; bases with no gene match: 8. CDR1 and CDR2 from the germline V gene are MNHEY and SVGAGI. Here the CDR3 DNA reads TGTGCCAGCAGGATCCAGGGGGCAAAGGGCTACACCTTC. Translating it yields CASRIQGAKGYTF.

This chain links TRBV3-1 (or the pseudogene TRBV3-2) with TRBJ2-1; TRBD2 agrees at 11 bases. The V segment lost 4 bases and the J segment 4 bases; nucleotides outside the gene matches: 3. Germline assignment: CDR1 LGHDT and CDR2 YNNKEL (reference sequence). The CDR3 is 15 residues long. The CDR3 loop is CASSPTSGSYNEQFF. CDR3 coding DNA: TGTGCCAGCAGCCCCACTAGCGGGAGTTACAATGAGCAGTTCTTC.

The chain employs TRBV2 and TRBJ2-3, with 10 bases identical to TRBD2. Germline loops: CDR1 SNHLY, CDR2 FYNNEI. This CDR3 comprises 18 residues. J gave up 0 bases and V 3 bases, and 9 bases lay outside the gene matches. The DNA of the CDR3 is TGTGCCAGCAGTGATCCGCTACTAGCGGGAAGTAGCACAGATACGCAGTATTTT. Its protein product is CASSDPLLAGSSTDTQYF. The full variable domain, rest sourced from reference TRBV2 and TRBJ2-3, is EPEVTQTPSHQVTQMGQEVILRCVPISNHLYFYWYRQILGQKVEFLVSFYNNEISEKSEIFDDQFSVERPDGSNFTLKIRSTKLEDSAMYFCASSDPLLAGSSTDTQYFGPGTRLTVL.

This clone was counted a single time. The CDR3 protein is CASSSDTRYGYTF. CDR3 nucleotide sequence: TGTGCCAGCAGTTCAGACACCCGCTATGGCTACACCTTC. The J gene is TRBJ1-2, the V gene TRBV28; the D is unclear. This CDR3 contains 13 residues. From germline, CDR1 is MDHEN and CDR2 SYDVKM. V was pared by 4 bases and J by 4 bases, with 10 bases between.

The gene calls are TRBV6-6 and TRBJ2-2; 12 bases match TRBD2. V was clipped by 6 bases and J by 2 bases; unmatched bases: 4. CDR3 length equals 16 residues. Germline CDR1 and CDR2: MNHNY and SVGAGI (reference sequence). The CDR3 sequence is CASSPTSGRNTGELFF. The CDR3 bases are TGTGCCAGCAGCCCGACTAGCGGGAGAAACACCGGGGAGCTGTTTTTT.

In nucleotides, the CDR3 is TGTGCCAGCAGTTGGGCGACGGAGGACGAGCAGTACTTC. Translation gives CASSWATEDEQYF. The chain is built from TRBV27 and TRBJ2-7, with D maybe TRBD2 (5 bases). Germline assignment: CDR1 MNHEY and CDR2 SMNVEV (reference sequence). With 4 bases removed from V and 5 bases from J, the gap between germline ends came to 12 bases. The CDR3 runs 13 residues.

CDR3 loop: CATSSHRSRWMNTEAFF. The CDR3 DNA reads as TGTGCCACCAGCAGCCACAGGTCAAGATGGATGAACACTGAAGCTTTCTTT. The V gene is TRBV15, the J gene TRBJ1-1; D perhaps matches TRBD1 (5 bases). Germline CDR1 and CDR2: LNHNV and YYDKDF (reference sequence). The CDR3 consists of 17 residues. Trimming took off 3 bases at V and 0 bases at J, with 17 bases between the two ends.

The chain has TRBV30 and TRBJ2-7, with D perhaps matching TRBD2 (5 bases). Per the germline V gene, CDR1 is GTSNPN and CDR2 is SVGIG (reference sequence). Trimming pared 2 bases from V and 2 bases from J, leaving 19 bases between. The CDR3 spans 16 residues. CDR3 residues: CAWSSTGLDVTYEQYF. The CDR3 DNA follows: TGTGCCTGGAGTTCAACCGGACTCGATGTTACCTACGAGCAGTACTTC.

The gene calls are TRBV19 and TRBJ2-3; 12 nucleotides line up with TRBD2. CDR1 is LNHDA, CDR2 SQIVND, per germline (reference sequence). V trimming: 6 bases; J trimming: 3 bases; junction bases outside the gene matches: 7. The CDR3 is 16 residues long. CDR3 DNA sequence: TGTGCCAGTAGAACGACTAGCGGGAGAGCTACAGATACGCAGTATTTT. This gives the protein CASRTTSGRATDTQYF.

This chain links TRBV5-4 with TRBJ2-7, with TRBD2 identical over 7 bases. This CDR3 has 13 amino acids. Germline V gives CDR1 SGHNT, CDR2 YYREEE (reference sequence). With 2 bases clipped from V and 3 bases from J, the junction kept 2 bases outside the gene matches. The chain's CDR3 is CASSFWGGYEQYF. In DNA form, the CDR3 reads TGTGCCAGCAGCTTTTGGGGGGGCTACGAGCAGTACTTC.

This rearrangement joins TRBV27 to TRBJ1-2; possibly TRBD1 for D (6 bases). CDR1 and CDR2 from the germline V gene are MNHEY and SMNVEV (reference sequence). CDR3 length: 14 amino acids. Trimming shortened V by 2 bases and J by 6 bases, and 13 bases separated the two germline ends. The CDR3 bases are TGTGCCAGCAGTTTAACCGGGACAATCGATGGCTACACCTTC. Its protein is CASSLTGTIDGYTF.

V usage is TRBV4-2 and J usage is TRBJ1-1, with 8 bases that match TRBD1. This CDR3 spans 15 amino acids. The J segment lost 5 bases and the V segment lost 2 bases, leaving 7 bases of the junction unmatched. Germline lookup yields CDR1 LGHNA and CDR2 YNFKEQ. This CDR3 reads CASSQYRGATTEAFF. The CDR3 coding sequence is TGTGCCAGCAGCCAATACAGGGGGGCAACAACTGAAGCTTTCTTT.

The chain has TRBV6-5 and TRBJ2-3; the D gene is possibly TRBD2 (6 bases). CDR1 is MNHEY and CDR2 is SVGAGI in the germline V gene. Trimming took off 6 bases at V and 5 bases at J, with 15 bases between the two ends. The CDR3 is 14 amino acids. DNA for the CDR3: TGTGCCAGCAGGGGGGGACTTGCCCGAGATACGCAGTATTTT. Amino acids: CASRGGLARDTQYF.

The J gene is TRBJ2-7, the V gene TRBV27; 9 positions match TRBD2. The CDR3 extends over 19 amino acids. The J segment lost 0 bases and the V segment lost 5 bases, leaving 17 bases of the junction unmatched. Germline V CDR1 and CDR2: MNHEY, SMNVEV (reference sequence). CDR3 sequence reads: CASSPHRASGKVTSYEQYF. CDR3 DNA sequence: TGTGCCAGCAGTCCACATCGGGCTAGCGGGAAAGTTACCTCCTACGAGCAGTACTTC.

This chain uses TRBV3-1 (or the pseudogene TRBV3-2) with TRBJ1-2; TRBD1 agrees at 9 bases. The germline gives CDR1 LGHDT, CDR2 YNNKEL (reference sequence). The CDR3 contains 14 residues. The V gene end was trimmed by 6 bases and the J gene end by 4 bases; junction bases not matched to a gene: 6. CDR3 bases: TGTGCCAGCAGACCGGGACAGGGCCTCTATGGCTACACCTTC. This encodes CASRPGQGLYGYTF.

The chain carries TRBV6-5 and TRBJ1-1, with D hard to call. Germline V gives CDR1 MNHEY, CDR2 SVGAGI. The CDR3 covers 13 residues. V lost 6 bases to trimming and J lost 1 base, with 9 bases between them. The CDR3 DNA reads TGTGCCAGCAGACGTCGACAGAACACTGAAGCTTTCTTT. Its translation is CASRRRQNTEAFF.

V usage is TRBV30 and J usage is TRBJ2-7; the match to TRBD1 covers 10 bases. V dropped 4 bases and J dropped 5; count of bases not matched to a gene: 8. The CDR3 is 14 amino acids. Germline CDR1 reads GTSNPN; CDR2 reads SVGIG (reference sequence). CDR3 amino acids: CAWTLGGQGNEQYF. The CDR3 nucleotides are TGTGCCTGGACCCTAGGGGGACAGGGGAACGAGCAGTACTTC.

The chain is built from TRBV30 and TRBJ2-3; unclear D gene. With 3 bases removed from V and 2 bases from J, the gap between germline ends came to 12 bases. CDR1 is GTSNPN, CDR2 SVGIG, per germline (reference sequence). The CDR3 has 14 residues. CDR3 in DNA: TGTGCCTGGAGCCCCGACAAGGCCACAGATACGCAGTATTTT. Translating gives CAWSPDKATDTQYF.

The chain is built from TRBV3-1 (or the pseudogene TRBV3-2) and TRBJ2-5, with 7 bases fitting TRBD1. The J segment lost 1 base and the V segment lost 6 bases, leaving 8 bases of the junction unmatched. The length of the CDR3 is 15 residues. Germline assignment: CDR1 LGHDT and CDR2 YNNKEL (reference sequence). DNA of the CDR3: TGTGCCAGCAGACCCGACAGGGCCTTCCAAGAGACCCAGTACTTC. Translated: CASRPDRAFQETQYF.

This clone was counted a single time. The J gene is TRBJ1-1, the V gene TRBV5-1, with D possibly TRBD1 on 5 matching bases. CDR1 SGHRS and CDR2 YFSETQ come from the germline V gene. V shed 1 base and J shed 10 bases, with 14 bases lying between them. The CDR3 is 13 amino acids. CDR3 nucleotide sequence: TGCGCCAGCAGCTTGTCGGCCAGGGATGGAGCTTTCTTT. Its protein is CASSLSARDGAFF.